The text below deals with one T cell receptor beta chain. The data derive from a study of patients and donors after allogeneic stem cell transplantation. TCRdb fed the RT-PCR reads into MiXCR, producing one record per CDR3 protein. The sample includes approximately 170,000 distinct CDR3 sequences, around 30% of them seen just once. The germline V gene has CDR1 SGDLS and CDR2 YYNGEE. CDR3 length: 16 amino acids. With 0 bases removed from V and 0 bases from J, the gap between germline ends came to 7 bases. Sequences were obtained from blood, either unsorted or a sorted T cell fraction (not recorded which). This receptor was taken from a human donor who was either an allogeneic HSCT recipient or a stem cell or donor lymphocyte infusion donor (not recorded which). It is not recorded whose cells these are; they may come from a transplant donor. The V call is TRBV9, the J call TRBJ1-6; D is unclear. The CDR3 here is CASSVGWGSYNSPLHF. The CDR3 nucleotides read TGTGCCAGCAGCGTAGGATGGGGCTCCTATAATTCACCCCTCCACTTT.